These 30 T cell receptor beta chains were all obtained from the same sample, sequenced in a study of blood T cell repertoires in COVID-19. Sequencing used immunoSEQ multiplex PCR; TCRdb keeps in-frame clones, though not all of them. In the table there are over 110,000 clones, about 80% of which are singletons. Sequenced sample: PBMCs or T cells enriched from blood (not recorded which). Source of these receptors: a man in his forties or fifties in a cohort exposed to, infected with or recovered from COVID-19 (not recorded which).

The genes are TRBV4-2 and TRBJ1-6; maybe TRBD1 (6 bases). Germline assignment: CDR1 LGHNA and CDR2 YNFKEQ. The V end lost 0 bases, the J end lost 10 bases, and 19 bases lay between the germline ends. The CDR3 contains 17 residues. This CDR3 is CASSQDIRGTGKSPLHF. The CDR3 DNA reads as TGTGCCAGCAGCCAAGATATACGGGGCACAGGGAAATCACCCCTCCACTTT.

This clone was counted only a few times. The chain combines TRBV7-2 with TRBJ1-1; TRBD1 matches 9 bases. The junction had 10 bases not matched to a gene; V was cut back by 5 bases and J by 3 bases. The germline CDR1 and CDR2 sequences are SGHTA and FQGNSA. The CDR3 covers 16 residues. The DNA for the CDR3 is TGTGCCAGCAGCCTCGGGACAGGGTGGATGCACACTGAAGCTTTCTTT. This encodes CASSLGTGWMHTEAFF.

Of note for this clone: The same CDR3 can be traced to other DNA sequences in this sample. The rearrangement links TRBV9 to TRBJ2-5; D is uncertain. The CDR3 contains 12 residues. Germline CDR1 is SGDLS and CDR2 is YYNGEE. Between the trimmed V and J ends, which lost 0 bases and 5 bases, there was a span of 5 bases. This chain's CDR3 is CASSVDGETQYF. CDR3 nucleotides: TGTGCCAGCAGCGTAGATGGCGAGACCCAGTACTTC. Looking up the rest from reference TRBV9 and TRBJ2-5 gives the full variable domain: DSGVTQTPKHLITATGQRVTLRCSPRSGDLSVYWYQQSLDQGLQFLIQYYNGEERAKGNILERFSAQQFPDLHSELNLSSLELGDSALYFCASSVDGETQYFGPGTRLLVL.

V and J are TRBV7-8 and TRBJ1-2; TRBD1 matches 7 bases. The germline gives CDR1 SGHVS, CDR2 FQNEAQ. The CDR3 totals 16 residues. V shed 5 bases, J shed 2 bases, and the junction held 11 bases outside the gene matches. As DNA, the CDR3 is TGTGCCAGCAGCGTTGGGACAGCCTGGGGGAACTATGGCTACACCTTC. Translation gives CASSVGTAWGNYGYTF.

Here the CDR3 DNA reads TGTGCCAGCTCACCAAGGAGGGACTACACTGAAGCTTTCTTT. Protein sequence: CASSPRRDYTEAFF. This sequence joins TRBV18 and TRBJ1-1; tentatively, D is TRBD1 (5 bases). Trimming pared 2 bases from V and 3 bases from J, leaving 10 bases between. Germline-derived CDR1 and CDR2 are KGHSH and LQKENI. The length of the CDR3 is 14 residues.

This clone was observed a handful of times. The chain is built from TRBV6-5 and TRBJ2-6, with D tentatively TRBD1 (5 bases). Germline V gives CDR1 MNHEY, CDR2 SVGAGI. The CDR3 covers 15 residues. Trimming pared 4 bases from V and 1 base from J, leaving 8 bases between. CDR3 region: CASSSGFSGANVLTF. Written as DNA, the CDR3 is TGTGCCAGCAGTTCAGGGTTTTCTGGGGCCAACGTCCTGACTTTC.

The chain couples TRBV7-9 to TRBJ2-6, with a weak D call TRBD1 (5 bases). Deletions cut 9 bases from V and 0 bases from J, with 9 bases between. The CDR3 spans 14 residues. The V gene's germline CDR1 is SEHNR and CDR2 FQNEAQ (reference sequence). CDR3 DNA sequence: TGTGCCAGTCGACAGAGCTCTGGGGCCAACGTCCTGACTTTC. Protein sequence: CASRQSSGANVLTF.

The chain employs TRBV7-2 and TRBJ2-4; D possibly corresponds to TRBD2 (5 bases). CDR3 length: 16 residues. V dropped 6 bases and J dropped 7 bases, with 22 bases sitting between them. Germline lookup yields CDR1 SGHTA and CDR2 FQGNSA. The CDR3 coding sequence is TGTGCCAGCAGGCCTCGTATGGACTCATTACTTAACATTCAGTACTTC. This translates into CASRPRMDSLLNIQYF.

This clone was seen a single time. In nucleotides, the CDR3 is TGTGCCAGCAGCCCCGGACTAGCGCCTTACAATGAGCAGTTCTTC. Translating gives CASSPGLAPYNEQFF. The chain carries TRBV27 and TRBJ2-1; 9 nucleotides agree with TRBD2. The trim removed 6 bases at V and 4 bases at J, leaving 7 bases unmatched. Germline lookup yields CDR1 MNHEY and CDR2 SMNVEV (reference sequence). This CDR3 has 15 amino acids.

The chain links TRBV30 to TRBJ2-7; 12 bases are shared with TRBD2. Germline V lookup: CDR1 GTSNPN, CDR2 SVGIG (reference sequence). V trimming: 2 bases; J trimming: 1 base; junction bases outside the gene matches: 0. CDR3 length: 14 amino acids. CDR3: CAWSTSGGSYEQYF. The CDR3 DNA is TGTGCCTGGAGTACTAGCGGGGGGTCCTACGAGCAGTACTTC.

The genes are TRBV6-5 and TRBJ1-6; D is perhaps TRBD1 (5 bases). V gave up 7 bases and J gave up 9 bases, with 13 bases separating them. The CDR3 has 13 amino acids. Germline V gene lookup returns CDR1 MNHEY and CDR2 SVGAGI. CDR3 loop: CASKEGSASPLHF. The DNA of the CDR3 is TGTGCCAGCAAGGAGGGGTCGGCTTCACCCCTCCACTTT.

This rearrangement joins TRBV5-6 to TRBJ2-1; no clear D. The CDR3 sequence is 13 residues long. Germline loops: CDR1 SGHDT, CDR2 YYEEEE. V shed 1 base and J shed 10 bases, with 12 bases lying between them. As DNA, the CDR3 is TGTGCCAGCAGCTTGACCCTATCTACCGAGCAGTTCTTC. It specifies CASSLTLSTEQFF. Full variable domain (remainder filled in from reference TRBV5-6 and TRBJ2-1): DAGVTQSPTHLIKTRGQQVTLRCSPKSGHDTVSWYQQALGQGPQFIFQYYEEEERQRGNFPDRFSGHQFPNYSSELNVNALLLGDSALYLCASSLTLSTEQFFGPGTRLTVL.

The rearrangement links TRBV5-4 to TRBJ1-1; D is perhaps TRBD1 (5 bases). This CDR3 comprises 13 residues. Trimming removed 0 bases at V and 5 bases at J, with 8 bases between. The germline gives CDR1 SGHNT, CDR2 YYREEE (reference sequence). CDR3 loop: CASSLASGTEAFF. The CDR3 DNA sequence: TGTGCCAGCAGCTTGGCGTCAGGGACTGAAGCTTTCTTT. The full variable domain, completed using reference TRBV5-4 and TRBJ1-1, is ETGVTQSPTHLIKTRGQQVTLRCSSQSGHNTVSWYQQALGQGPQFIFQYYREEENGRGNFPPRFSGLQFPNYSSELNVNALELDDSALYLCASSLASGTEAFFGQGTRLTVV.

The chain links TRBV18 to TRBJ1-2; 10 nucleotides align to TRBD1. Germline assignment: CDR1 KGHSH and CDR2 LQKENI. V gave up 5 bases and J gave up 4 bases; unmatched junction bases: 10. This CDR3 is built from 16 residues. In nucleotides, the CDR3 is TGTGCCAGCTCAAAACCGGGACAGGGGCTGGGCTATGGCTACACCTTC. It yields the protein CASSKPGQGLGYGYTF.

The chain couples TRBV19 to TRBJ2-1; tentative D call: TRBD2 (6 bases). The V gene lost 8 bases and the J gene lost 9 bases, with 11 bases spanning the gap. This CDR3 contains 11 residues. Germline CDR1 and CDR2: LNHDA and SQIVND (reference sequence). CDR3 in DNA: TGTGCCAGTGGTGCGGGGATTGAGCAGTTCTTC. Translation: CASGAGIEQFF.

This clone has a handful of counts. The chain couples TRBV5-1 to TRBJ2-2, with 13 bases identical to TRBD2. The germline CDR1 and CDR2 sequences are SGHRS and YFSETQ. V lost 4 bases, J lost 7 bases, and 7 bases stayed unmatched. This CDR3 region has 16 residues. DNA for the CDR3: TGCGCCAGCAGCGGTGGACTAGCGGGAGCTGGCGGGGAGCTGTTTTTT. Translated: CASSGGLAGAGGELFF.

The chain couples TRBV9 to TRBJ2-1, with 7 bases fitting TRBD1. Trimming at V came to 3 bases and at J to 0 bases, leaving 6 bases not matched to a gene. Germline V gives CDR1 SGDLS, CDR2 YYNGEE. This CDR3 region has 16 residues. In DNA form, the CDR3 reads TGTGCCAGCAGCGACAGACAGGGCTTCTCCTACAATGAGCAGTTCTTC. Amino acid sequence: CASSDRQGFSYNEQFF. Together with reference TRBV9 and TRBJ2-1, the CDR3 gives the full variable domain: DSGVTQTPKHLITATGQRVTLRCSPRSGDLSVYWYQQSLDQGLQFLIQYYNGEERAKGNILERFSAQQFPDLHSELNLSSLELGDSALYFCASSDRQGFSYNEQFFGPGTRLTVL.

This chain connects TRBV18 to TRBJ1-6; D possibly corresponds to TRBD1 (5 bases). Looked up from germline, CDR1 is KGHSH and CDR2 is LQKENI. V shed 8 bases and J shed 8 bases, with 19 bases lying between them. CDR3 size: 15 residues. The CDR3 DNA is TGTGCCAGCACTCAAGGTTTGGACACCTATTCACCCCTCCACTTT. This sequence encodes CASTQGLDTYSPLHF.

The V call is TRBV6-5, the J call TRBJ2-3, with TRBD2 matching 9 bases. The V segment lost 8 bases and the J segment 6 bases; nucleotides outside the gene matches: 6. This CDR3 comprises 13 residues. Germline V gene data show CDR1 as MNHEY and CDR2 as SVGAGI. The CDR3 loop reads CASLIGLADTQYF. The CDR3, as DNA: TGTGCCAGCCTCATCGGACTAGCGGATACGCAGTATTTT.

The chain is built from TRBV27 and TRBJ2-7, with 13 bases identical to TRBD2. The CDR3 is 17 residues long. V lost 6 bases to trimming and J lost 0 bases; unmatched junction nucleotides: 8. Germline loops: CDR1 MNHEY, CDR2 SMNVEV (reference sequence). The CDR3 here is CASSRGLAGSSSYEQYF. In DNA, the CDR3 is TGTGCCAGCAGCCGGGGACTAGCGGGATCCAGCTCCTACGAGCAGTACTTC.

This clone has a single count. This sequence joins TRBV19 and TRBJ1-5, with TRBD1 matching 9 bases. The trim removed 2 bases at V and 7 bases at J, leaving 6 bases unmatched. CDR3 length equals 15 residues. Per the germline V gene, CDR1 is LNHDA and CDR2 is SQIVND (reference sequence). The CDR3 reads CASSIKTGGYQPQHF. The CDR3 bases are TGTGCCAGTAGTATAAAGACAGGGGGGTACCAGCCCCAGCATTTT.

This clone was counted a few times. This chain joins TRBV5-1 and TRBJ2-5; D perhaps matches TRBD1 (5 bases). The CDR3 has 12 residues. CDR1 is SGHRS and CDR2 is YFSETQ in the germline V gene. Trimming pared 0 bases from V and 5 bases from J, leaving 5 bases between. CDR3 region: CASSLEGETQYF. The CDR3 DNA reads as TGCGCCAGCAGCTTGGAGGGGGAGACCCAGTACTTC.

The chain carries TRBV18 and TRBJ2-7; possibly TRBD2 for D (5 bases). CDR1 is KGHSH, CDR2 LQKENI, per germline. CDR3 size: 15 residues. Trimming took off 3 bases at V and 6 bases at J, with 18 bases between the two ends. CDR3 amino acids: CASSPMEVSSSEQYF. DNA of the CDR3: TGTGCCAGCTCACCTATGGAGGTTAGTTCGAGCGAGCAGTACTTC. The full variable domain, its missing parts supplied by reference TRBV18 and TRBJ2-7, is NAGVMQNPRHLVRRRGQEARLRCSPMKGHSHVYWYRQLPEEGLKFMVYLQKENIIDESGMPKERFSAEFPKEGPSILRIQQVVRGDSAAYFCASSPMEVSSSEQYFGPGTRLTVT.

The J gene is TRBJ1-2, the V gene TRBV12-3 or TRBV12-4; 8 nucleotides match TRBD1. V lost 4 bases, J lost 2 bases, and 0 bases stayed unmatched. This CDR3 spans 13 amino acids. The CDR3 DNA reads TGTGCCAGCAGTTCAGGGGGCAACTATGGCTACACCTTC. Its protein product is CASSSGGNYGYTF.

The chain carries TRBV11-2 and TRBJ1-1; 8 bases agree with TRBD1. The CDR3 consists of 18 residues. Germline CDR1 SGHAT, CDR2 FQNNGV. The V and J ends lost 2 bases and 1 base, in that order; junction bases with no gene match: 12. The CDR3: CASSLTGLDRVGNTEAFF. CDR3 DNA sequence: TGTGCCAGCAGCTTAACCGGCCTGGACAGGGTAGGGAACACTGAAGCTTTCTTT.

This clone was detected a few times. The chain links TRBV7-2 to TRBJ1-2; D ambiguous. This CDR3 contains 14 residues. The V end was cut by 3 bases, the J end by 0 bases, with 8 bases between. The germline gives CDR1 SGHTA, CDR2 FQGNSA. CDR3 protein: CASSLSFANYGYTF. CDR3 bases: TGTGCCAGCAGCTTGAGTTTCGCTAACTATGGCTACACCTTC.

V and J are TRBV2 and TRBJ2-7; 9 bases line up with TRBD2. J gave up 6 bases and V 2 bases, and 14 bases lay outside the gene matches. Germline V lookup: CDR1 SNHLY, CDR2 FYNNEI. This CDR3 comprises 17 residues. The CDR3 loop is CASSELHPQREDGEQYF. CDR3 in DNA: TGTGCCAGCAGTGAACTGCACCCTCAGCGGGAGGATGGCGAGCAGTACTTC.

The CDR3 protein is CASSSPGVSPLHF. The CDR3 bases are TGTGCCAGCAGCTCCCCAGGGGTTTCACCCCTCCACTTT. V gene TRBV7-9 combines with J gene TRBJ1-6, with a tentative D call TRBD1 (6 bases). This CDR3 has 13 amino acids. CDR1 SEHNR and CDR2 FQNEAQ come from the germline V gene (reference sequence). Trimming removed 4 bases at V and 9 bases at J, with 10 bases between. Full variable domain (remainder filled in from reference TRBV7-9 and TRBJ1-6): DTGVSQNPRHKITKRGQNVTFRCDPISEHNRLYWYRQTLGQGPEFLTYFQNEAQLEKSRLLSDRFSAERPKGSFSTLEIQRTEQGDSAMYLCASSSPGVSPLHFGNGTRLTVT.

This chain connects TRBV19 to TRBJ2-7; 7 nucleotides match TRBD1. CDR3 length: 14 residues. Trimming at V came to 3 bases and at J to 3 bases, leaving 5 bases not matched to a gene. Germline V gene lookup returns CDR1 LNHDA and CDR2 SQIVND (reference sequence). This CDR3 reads CASSIRTGIYEQYF. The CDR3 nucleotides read TGTGCCAGTAGTATCAGGACAGGAATCTACGAGCAGTACTTC. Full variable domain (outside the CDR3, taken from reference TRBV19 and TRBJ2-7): DGGITQSPKYLFRKEGQNVTLSCEQNLNHDAMYWYRQDPGQGLRLIYYSQIVNDFQKGDIAEGYSVSREKKESFPLTVTSAQKNPTAFYLCASSIRTGIYEQYFGPGTRLTVT.

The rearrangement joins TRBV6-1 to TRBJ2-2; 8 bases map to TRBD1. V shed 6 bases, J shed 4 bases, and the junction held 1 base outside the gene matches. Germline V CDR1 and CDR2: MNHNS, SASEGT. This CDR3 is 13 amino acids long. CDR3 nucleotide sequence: TGTGCCAGCAGAACAGGGGGCACCGGGGAGCTGTTTTTT. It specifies CASRTGGTGELFF.